Below are 3 T cell receptor beta chains sequenced from a single sample in a study of neurological immune-mediated disorders (dated by TCRdb to the late 2010s). Libraries came from 5' RACE. The sequencing machine was an Illumina HiSeq 2500. TCRdb took the public reads, trimmed them with fastp at Q25, ran MiXCR for clone calling and kept in-frame beta chains. Each CDR3 protein gets just one entry, which takes the most common genes and DNA from the rows behind it. This sample lists 28,000 or so distinct CDR3 sequences; roughly 21% were detected once. The biggest ten clones account for around 16% of the sample. What was sequenced was PBMCs. The receptors derive from a woman in her sixties in good health.

Turning to this clonotype: Here the CDR3 omits its conserved ending phenylalanine or tryptophan, so a read error is the likely source. The limits of the CDR3 on the DNA are not certain, so only TCRdb's listed CDR3 is given. CDR3 protein: CASSNVTNPLHYEQYL. The V call is TRBV21-1, the J call TRBJ2-7; the DNA was not compared with TRBD1, the D call given in the table. TRBV21-1 is reported as a pseudogene. Counting both end residues, the CDR3 totals 16 amino acids.

The table lists this clonotype with many counts. The chain carries TRBV2 and TRBJ2-5, with D hard to call. The CDR3 is 14 residues long. Germline-derived CDR1 and CDR2 are SNHLY and FYNNEI. V lost 7 bases, J lost 5 bases, and 17 bases lay in between. CDR3 loop: CASIPDRRVETQYF. DNA for the CDR3: TGTGCCAGCATCCCGGACCGCCGAGTGGAGACCCAGTACTTC.

This clonotype ranks as medium-sized. The CDR3 bases are TGTGCCAGCAGCTTCAGAGGAGATGGAAACACCATATATTTT. Translated, it gives CASSFRGDGNTIYF. V is TRBV12-3 or TRBV12-4 and J is TRBJ1-3, with D uncertain. The V gene lost 6 bases and the J gene lost 3 bases, with 12 bases spanning the gap. The CDR3 is made up of 14 amino acids.